This T cell receptor (beta chain) appears in the sequencing data of a study of cytomegalovirus exposure and HLA in healthy donors. Overall study context: In terms of ancestry, the Caucasian-associated cluster contained 81% of the approximately 400 genotyped donors. The study, taken as a whole, reports: The authors enumerated over 150 TCR beta chains as linked to cytomegalovirus. Later analysis identified several of the most significant clusters that appeared linked to common viral pathogens.

To note about this clone: What it binds is not known.

PCR primers comprised 60 Vbeta and 13 Jbeta primers. Clones were read by immunoSEQ multiplex PCR, and TCRdb kept only the in-frame ones, dropping some. The repertoire holds about 240,000 clones, with around 80% as singletons. This TCR was recovered from an older woman in good health and CMV-seropositive. What was sequenced was PBMCs.

The CDR3 here is CASSLGAMNSFPSQYF. The CDR3 DNA sequence: TGCGCCAGCAGCTTGGGGGCGATGAACAGCTTCCCTTCGCAGTATTTT. The rearrangement links TRBV5-1 to TRBJ2-3; no clear D. From germline, CDR1 is SGHRS and CDR2 YFSETQ. The V end lost 0 bases, the J end lost 10 bases, and 21 bases lay between the germline ends. This CDR3 is 16 amino acids long.